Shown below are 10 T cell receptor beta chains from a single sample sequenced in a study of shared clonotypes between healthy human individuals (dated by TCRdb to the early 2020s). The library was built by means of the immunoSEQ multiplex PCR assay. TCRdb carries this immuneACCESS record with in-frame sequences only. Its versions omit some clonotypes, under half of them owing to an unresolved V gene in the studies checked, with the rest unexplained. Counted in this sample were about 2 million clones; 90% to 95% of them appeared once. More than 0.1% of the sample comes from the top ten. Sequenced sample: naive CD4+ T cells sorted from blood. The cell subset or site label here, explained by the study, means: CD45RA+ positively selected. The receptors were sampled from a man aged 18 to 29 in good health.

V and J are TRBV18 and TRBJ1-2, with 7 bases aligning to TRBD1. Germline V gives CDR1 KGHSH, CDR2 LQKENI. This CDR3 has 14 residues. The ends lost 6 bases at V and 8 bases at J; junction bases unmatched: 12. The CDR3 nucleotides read TGTGCCAGCTCCTTACAGGGGTCGTCTTACGGCTACACCTTC. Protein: CASSLQGSSYGYTF.

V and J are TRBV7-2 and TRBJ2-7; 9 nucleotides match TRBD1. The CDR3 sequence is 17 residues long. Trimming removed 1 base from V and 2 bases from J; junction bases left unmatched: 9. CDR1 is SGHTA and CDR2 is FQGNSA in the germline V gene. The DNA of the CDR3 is TGTGCCAGCAGCTTAGTAGGAGGACAGGGGCTAACCTACGAGCAGTACTTC. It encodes CASSLVGGQGLTYEQYF. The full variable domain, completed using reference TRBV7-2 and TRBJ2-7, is GAGVSQSPSNKVTEKGKDVELRCDPISGHTALYWYRQSLGQGLEFLIYFQGNSAPDKSGLPSDRFSAERTGGSVSTLTIQRTQQEDSAVYLCASSLVGGQGLTYEQYFGPGTRLTVT.

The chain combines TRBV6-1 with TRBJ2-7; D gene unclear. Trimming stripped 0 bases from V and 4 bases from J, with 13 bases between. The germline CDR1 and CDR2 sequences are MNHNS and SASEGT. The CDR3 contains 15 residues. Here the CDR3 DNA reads TGTGCCAGCAGTGAAGCAGAAGGCTCACGATACGAGCAGTACTTC. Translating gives CASSEAEGSRYEQYF.

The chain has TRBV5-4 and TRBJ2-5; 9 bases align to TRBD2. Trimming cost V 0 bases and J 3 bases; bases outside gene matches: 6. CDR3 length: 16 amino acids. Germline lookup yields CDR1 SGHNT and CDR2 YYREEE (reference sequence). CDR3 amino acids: CASSLAASGIKETQYF. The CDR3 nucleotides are TGTGCCAGCAGCTTGGCGGCTAGCGGGATTAAAGAGACCCAGTACTTC.

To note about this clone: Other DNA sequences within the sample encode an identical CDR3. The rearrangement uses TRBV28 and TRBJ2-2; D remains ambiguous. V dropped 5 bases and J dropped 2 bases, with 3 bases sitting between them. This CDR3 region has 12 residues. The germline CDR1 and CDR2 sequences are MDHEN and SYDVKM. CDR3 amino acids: CASSRNTGELFF. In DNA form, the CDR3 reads TGTGCCAGCAGTCGAAACACCGGGGAGCTGTTTTTT. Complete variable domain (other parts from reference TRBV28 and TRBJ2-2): DVKVTQSSRYLVKRTGEKVFLECVQDMDHENMFWYRQDPGLGLRLIYFSYDVKMKEKGDIPEGYSVSREKKERFSLILESASTNQTSMYLCASSRNTGELFFGEGSRLTVL.

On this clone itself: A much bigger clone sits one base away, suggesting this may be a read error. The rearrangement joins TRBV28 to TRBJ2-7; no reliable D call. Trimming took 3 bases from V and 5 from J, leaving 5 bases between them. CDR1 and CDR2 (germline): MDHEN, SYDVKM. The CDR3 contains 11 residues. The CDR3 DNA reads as TGTGCCAGCAGTTTGAGCGACGAGCAGTACTTC. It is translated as CASSLSDEQYF.

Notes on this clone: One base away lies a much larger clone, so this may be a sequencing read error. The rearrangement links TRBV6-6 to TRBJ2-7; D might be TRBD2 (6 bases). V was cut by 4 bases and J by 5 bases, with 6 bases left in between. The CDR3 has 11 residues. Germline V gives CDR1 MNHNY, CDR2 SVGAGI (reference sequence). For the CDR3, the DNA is TGTGCCAGCAGTTGGAGGGACGAGCAGTACTTC. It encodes CASSWRDEQYF.

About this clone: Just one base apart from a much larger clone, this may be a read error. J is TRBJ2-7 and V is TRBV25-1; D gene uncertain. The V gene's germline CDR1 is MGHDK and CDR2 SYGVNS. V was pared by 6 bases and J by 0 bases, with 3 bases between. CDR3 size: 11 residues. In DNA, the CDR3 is TGTGCCAGCAGATACTCCTACGAGCAGTACTTC. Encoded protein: CASRYSYEQYF.

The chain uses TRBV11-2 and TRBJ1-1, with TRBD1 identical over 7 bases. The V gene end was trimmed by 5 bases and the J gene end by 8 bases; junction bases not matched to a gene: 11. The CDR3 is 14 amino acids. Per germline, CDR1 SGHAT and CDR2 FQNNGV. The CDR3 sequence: CASSLRQGTPEAFF. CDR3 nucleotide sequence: TGTGCCAGCAGCCTTAGACAGGGCACCCCGGAAGCTTTCTTT. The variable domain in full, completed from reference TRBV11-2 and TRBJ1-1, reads EAGVAQSPRYKIIEKRQSVAFWCNPISGHATLYWYQQILGQGPKLLIQFQNNGVVDDSQLPKDRFSAERLKGVDSTLKIQPAKLEDSAVYLCASSLRQGTPEAFFGQGTRLTVV.

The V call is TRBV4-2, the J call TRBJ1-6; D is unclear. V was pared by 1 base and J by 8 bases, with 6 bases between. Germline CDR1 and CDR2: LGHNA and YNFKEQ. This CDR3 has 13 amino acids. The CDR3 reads CASSQVAYSPLHF. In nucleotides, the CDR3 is TGTGCCAGCAGCCAAGTGGCTTATTCACCCCTCCACTTT.